This entry describes one TCR beta chain. The antigen remains unidentified. Germline CDR1 SGHTA, CDR2 FQGNSA. The CDR3 runs 15 residues. After removal of 2 bases from V and 1 base from J, the junction contained 3 bases not matched to a gene. These data belong to a study of cytomegalovirus exposure and HLA in healthy donors. Study outcomes and limitations: The later analysis indicated that the majority of CMV-associated TCR beta chains appeared HLA-restricted. V- and J-gene trimming in TCR beta was tied to a missense DCLRE1C variant by an analysis performed later.

The PCR contained 60 Vbeta and 13 Jbeta primers. The authors' processing: In a later analysis, the count reached 80 million or so unique TCR beta chains, with 9 million to 11 million shared. Assay used: immunoSEQ multiplex PCR; TCRdb lists only in-frame clones, some missing. V and J calls and clone size are given by that table; D and trimming were obtained from the DNA. The sample includes 100,000 or so clones, around 83% of them seen just once. Material: PBMCs. The receptor was isolated from a man between 25 and 39 years old in good health and CMV-seronegative. The chain couples TRBV7-2 to TRBJ2-3, with 7 bases matching TRBD1. As DNA, the CDR3 is TGTGCCAGCAGCTTACGACAGGGAGGCACAGATACGCAGTATTTT. It yields the protein CASSLRQGGTDTQYF.